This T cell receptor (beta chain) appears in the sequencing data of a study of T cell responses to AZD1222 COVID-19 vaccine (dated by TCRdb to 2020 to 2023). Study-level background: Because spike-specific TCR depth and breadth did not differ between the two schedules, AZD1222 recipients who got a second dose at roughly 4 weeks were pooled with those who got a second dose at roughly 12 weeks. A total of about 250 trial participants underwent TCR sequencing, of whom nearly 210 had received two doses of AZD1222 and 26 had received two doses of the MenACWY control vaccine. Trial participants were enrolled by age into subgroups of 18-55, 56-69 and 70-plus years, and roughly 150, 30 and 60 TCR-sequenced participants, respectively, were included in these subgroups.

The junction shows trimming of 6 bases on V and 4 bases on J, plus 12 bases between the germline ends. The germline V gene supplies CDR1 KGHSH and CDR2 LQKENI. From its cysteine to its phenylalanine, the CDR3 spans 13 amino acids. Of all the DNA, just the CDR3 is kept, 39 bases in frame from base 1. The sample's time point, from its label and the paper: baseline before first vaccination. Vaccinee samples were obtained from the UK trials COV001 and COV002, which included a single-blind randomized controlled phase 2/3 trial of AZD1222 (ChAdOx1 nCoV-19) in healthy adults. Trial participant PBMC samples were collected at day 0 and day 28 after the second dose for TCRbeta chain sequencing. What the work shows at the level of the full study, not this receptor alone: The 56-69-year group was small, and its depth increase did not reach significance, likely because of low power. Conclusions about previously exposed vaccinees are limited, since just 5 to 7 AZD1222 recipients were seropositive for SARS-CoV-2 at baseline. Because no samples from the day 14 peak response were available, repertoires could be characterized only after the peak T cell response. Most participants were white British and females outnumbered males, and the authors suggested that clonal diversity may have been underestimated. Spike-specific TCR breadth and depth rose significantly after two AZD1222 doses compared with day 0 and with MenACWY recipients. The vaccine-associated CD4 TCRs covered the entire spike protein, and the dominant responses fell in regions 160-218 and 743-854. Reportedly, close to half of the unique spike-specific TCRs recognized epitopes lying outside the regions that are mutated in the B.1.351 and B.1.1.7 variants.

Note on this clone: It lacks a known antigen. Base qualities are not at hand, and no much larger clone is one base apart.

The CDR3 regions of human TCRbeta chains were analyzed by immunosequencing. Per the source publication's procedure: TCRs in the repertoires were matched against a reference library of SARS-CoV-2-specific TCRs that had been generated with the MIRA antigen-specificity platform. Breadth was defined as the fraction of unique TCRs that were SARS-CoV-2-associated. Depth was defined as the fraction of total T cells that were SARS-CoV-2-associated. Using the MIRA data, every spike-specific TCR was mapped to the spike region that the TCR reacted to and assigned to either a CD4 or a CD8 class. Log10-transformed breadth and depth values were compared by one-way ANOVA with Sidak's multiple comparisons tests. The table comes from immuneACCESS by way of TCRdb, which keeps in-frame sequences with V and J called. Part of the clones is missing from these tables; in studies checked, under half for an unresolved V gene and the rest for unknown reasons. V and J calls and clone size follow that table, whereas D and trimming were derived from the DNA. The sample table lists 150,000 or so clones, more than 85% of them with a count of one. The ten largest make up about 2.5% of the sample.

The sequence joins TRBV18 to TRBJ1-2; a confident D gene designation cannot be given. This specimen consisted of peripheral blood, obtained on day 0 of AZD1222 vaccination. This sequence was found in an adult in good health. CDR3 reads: CASSPSVGYGYTF. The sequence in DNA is TGTGCCAGCTCGCCATCGGTTGGCTATGGCTACACCTTC.